This paragraph covers one T cell receptor beta chain sequence. What it binds is not known. CDR3 length equals 14 residues. Germline values: CDR1 MNHEY, CDR2 SMNVEV (reference sequence). V lost 7 bases, J lost 5 bases, and 5 bases stayed unmatched. The data were obtained in a study of T-cell reconstitution after alpha-beta-depleted transplantation in children. A TCRbeta library incorporating unique molecular identifiers was prepared. TCRdb redid the calling of the PCR reads with MiXCR, one entry per CDR3 protein. The table includes fewer than 1 million distinct CDR3 sequences, approximately 15% detected once. Findings of the study overall: T-cell counts and diversity at one year post-transplant came mainly from newly produced T cells. Roughly two months post-transplant, alpha-beta T cells reportedly originated from several hundred graft clones that had expanded. Recipient T cells and thymic progenitors that survived were the source of the high TCRbeta diversity seen at day 60 in some patients.

This material consisted of PBMCs, mostly from graft donor cells, taken 360 days after TCRalphabeta/CD19-depleted stem cell transplant. The V and J genes are TRBV27 and TRBJ1-5, with 10 bases fitting TRBD1. The TCR originated in a male patient between 10 and 17 years old who had a stem cell transplant for acute lymphoblastic leukemia, so the T cells may come from the graft donor. CDR3 sequence: CASKRQGADQPQHF. CDR3 DNA: TGTGCCAGCAAACGACAGGGGGCGGATCAGCCCCAGCATTTT.